This TCR beta chain was obtained from a study of blood T cell repertoires in COVID-19. Study information: Samples came from the United States, Italy and Spain, spanning acute and convalescent COVID-19. T cells, B-cell-depleted T cells, or PBMCs supplied cDNA or gDNA.

Trimming took off 2 bases at V and 5 bases at J, with 13 bases between the two ends. The germline V gene has CDR1 SGHRS and CDR2 YFSETQ. CDR3 size: 15 residues. How the authors handled the data: Reference gene primer amplification in the assay estimated nucleated cell counts. Clones were sequenced by immunoSEQ multiplex PCR, and TCRdb holds only the in-frame ones, with some missing. V, J and clone size were drawn from that table, and D and trimming were deduced from the DNA. The sample has about 300,000 clones; about 85% are singletons. This receptor was obtained from a human donor in a cohort sampled during active COVID-19. J is TRBJ1-4 and V is TRBV5-1; tentatively, D is TRBD1 (6 bases). Material for sequencing was peripheral blood. CDR3 region: CASSLDGTGNEKLFF. The CDR3 DNA follows: TGCGCCAGCAGCTTAGACGGTACAGGGAATGAAAAACTGTTTTTT.